These 19 T cell receptor beta chains were all obtained from the same sample, sequenced in a study of beta chain features in type 1 diabetes. Since all of the isolated RNA was reverse transcribed, expressed TCRB transcripts were what got sequenced. Clones were sequenced by immunoSEQ multiplex PCR, and TCRdb holds only the in-frame ones, with some missing. This sample carries roughly 150,000 clones, just over 9% of them seen once, and the ten largest clones take 2% to 2.5%. Sequenced input: central memory CD4+ T cells from blood. All receptors derive from a woman younger than 35 in good health.

The chain is built from TRBV6-6 and TRBJ2-3; TRBD1 aligns across 9 bases. This CDR3 comprises 16 residues. The J segment lost 0 bases and the V segment lost 0 bases, leaving 1 base of the junction unmatched. Germline V CDR1 and CDR2: MNHNY, SVGAGI (reference sequence). As DNA, the CDR3 is TGTGCCAGCAGTTACTCAGGGACAGGGAGCACAGATACGCAGTATTTT. Translating it yields CASSYSGTGSTDTQYF.

In DNA, the CDR3 is TGTGCCACCAGCAGGAACGCGGGGACAGGGGAGGGCTACACCTTC. This gives the protein CATSRNAGTGEGYTF. The chain recombines TRBV15 with TRBJ1-2, with 10 bases aligning to TRBD1. This CDR3 spans 15 amino acids. CDR1 and CDR2 from the germline V gene are LNHNV and YYDKDF (reference sequence). The V segment lost 3 bases and the J segment 8 bases; nucleotides outside the gene matches: 9.

The chain carries TRBV29-1 and TRBJ2-2; 9 nucleotides agree with TRBD1. The CDR3 is 13 amino acids. The ends lost 7 bases at V and 4 bases at J; junction bases unmatched: 4. In germline, CDR1 is SQVTM, CDR2 ANQGSEA. The CDR3 is CSAGTGLTGELFF. CDR3 sequence (DNA): TGCAGCGCCGGGACAGGGCTCACCGGGGAGCTGTTTTTT.

The V gene is TRBV11-2, the J gene TRBJ2-3; D is unclear. V lost 5 bases and J lost 3, with 6 bases in between. Germline CDR1 and CDR2: SGHAT and FQNNGV. CDR3 length equals 12 residues. The CDR3 here is CASSPQTDTQYF. CDR3 in DNA: TGTGCCAGCAGCCCCCAGACAGATACGCAGTATTTT.

This clone appeared a few times. The chain is built from TRBV7-2 and TRBJ2-3, with a possible D match to TRBD1 (5 bases). Per the germline V gene, CDR1 is SGHTA and CDR2 is FQGNSA. CDR3 size: 14 residues. Trimming removed 3 bases at V and 0 bases at J, with 7 bases between. CDR3: CASSFPGSTDTQYF. In nucleotides, the CDR3 is TGTGCCAGCAGCTTTCCAGGGAGCACAGATACGCAGTATTTT.

This chain links TRBV4-2 with TRBJ2-5, with TRBD1 as a possible D gene (6 bases). V gave up 4 bases and J gave up 2 bases, with 8 bases separating them. This CDR3 comprises 13 residues. Germline assignment: CDR1 LGHNA and CDR2 YNFKEQ. CDR3 nucleotides: TGTGCCAGCAGCCGAGGACAGCAAGAGACCCAGTACTTC. Its protein is CASSRGQQETQYF.

This chain joins TRBV30 and TRBJ2-3, with a tentative D call TRBD2 (6 bases). V was shortened by 5 bases and J by 6 bases, with 12 bases between the two germline ends. CDR1 is GTSNPN and CDR2 is SVGIG in the germline V gene (reference sequence). There are 12 residues in the CDR3. CDR3 in amino acids: CAWAQEGDTQYF. The DNA for the CDR3 is TGTGCCTGGGCTCAGGAGGGGGATACGCAGTATTTT.

V gene TRBV10-3 combines with J gene TRBJ2-7, with 9 nucleotides matching TRBD1. Germline V CDR1 and CDR2: ENHRY, SYGVKD. The CDR3 covers 13 residues. The V gene end was trimmed by 2 bases and the J gene end by 6 bases; junction bases not matched to a gene: 2. CDR3 bases: TGTGCCATCAGTGAGGGGACAGGGACCGAGCAGTACTTC. Its protein is CAISEGTGTEQYF.

This clone has just a few counts. At one end the junction does not follow the germline gene, possibly because of a read error. The genes are TRBV4-3 and TRBJ2-3; 9 nucleotides agree with TRBD2. The CDR3 loop spans 15 amino acids. Per germline, CDR1 LGHNA and CDR2 YSLEER. The CDR3 region has the DNA TGCGCCAGCAGCTCCACCGGGACTAGCAAAGATACGCAGTATTTT. Its translation is CASSSTGTSKDTQYF.

This clone was counted a few times. The chain carries TRBV5-1 and TRBJ2-5, with TRBD2 identical over 9 bases. The V gene's germline CDR1 is SGHRS and CDR2 YFSETQ. Trimming removed 2 bases from V and 9 bases from J; junction bases left unmatched: 17. CDR3 length: 17 amino acids. For the CDR3, the DNA is TGCGCCAGCAGCTTCTCCCCTAGCGGGACATCTTCGCGGGCCCAGTACTTC. It translates to CASSFSPSGTSSRAQYF.

CDR3 protein: CASSRLAGGSGELFF. The CDR3 region has the DNA TGCGCCAGCAGCCGACTAGCGGGGGGGTCCGGGGAGCTGTTTTTT. V is TRBV4-1 and J is TRBJ2-2; 14 bases line up with TRBD2. Germline V gene lookup returns CDR1 MGHRA and CDR2 YSYEKL. With V trimmed by 4 bases and J by 6 bases, 1 base remained unmatched. The CDR3 has 15 amino acids.

The genes are TRBV7-2 and TRBJ2-2; TRBD2 matches at 13 bases. J was trimmed by 6 bases and V by 4 bases; bases with no gene match: 5. Germline V gene data show CDR1 as SGHTA and CDR2 as FQGNSA. This CDR3 is built from 16 residues. For the CDR3, the DNA is TGTGCCAGCAGCTCCTGGACTAGCGGGAGACCCGGGGAGCTGTTTTTT. Protein sequence: CASSSWTSGRPGELFF.

Only a few counts were recorded for this clone. Distinct nucleotide sequences in the sample also encode this CDR3. This rearrangement joins TRBV15 to TRBJ1-4; D perhaps matches TRBD1 (6 bases). This CDR3 has 14 amino acids. From germline, CDR1 is LNHNV and CDR2 YYDKDF (reference sequence). Trimming shortened V by 0 bases and J by 7 bases, and 9 bases separated the two germline ends. The CDR3 DNA sequence: TGTGCCACCAGCAGAGATCGGGGGGCTGAAAAACTGTTTTTT. Its translation is CATSRDRGAEKLFF.

This clone was counted only a few times. V gene TRBV2 combines with J gene TRBJ1-5; possibly TRBD1 for D (6 bases). Germline assignment: CDR1 SNHLY and CDR2 FYNNEI. V was pared by 4 bases and J by 1 base, with 11 bases between. The CDR3 contains 15 residues. The CDR3 coding sequence is TGTGCCAGCAGTGCGCAGGGGACGAGCAATCAGCCCCAGCATTTT. Amino acid sequence: CASSAQGTSNQPQHF. Full variable domain (missing parts from reference TRBV2 and TRBJ1-5): EPEVTQTPSHQVTQMGQEVILRCVPISNHLYFYWYRQILGQKVEFLVSFYNNEISEKSEIFDDQFSVERPDGSNFTLKIRSTKLEDSAMYFCASSAQGTSNQPQHFGDGTRLSIL.

In this sample, this clone turned up a few times. The chain carries TRBV2 and TRBJ2-6; D possibly corresponds to TRBD2 (5 bases). Per the germline V gene, CDR1 is SNHLY and CDR2 is FYNNEI. Between the trimmed V and J ends, which lost 6 bases and 0 bases, there was a span of 9 bases. The CDR3 is 15 residues long. CDR3 residues: CASSAGHSGANVLTF. The CDR3 DNA reads as TGTGCCAGCAGCGCGGGCCACTCTGGGGCCAACGTCCTGACTTTC. Looking up the rest from reference TRBV2 and TRBJ2-6 gives the full variable domain: EPEVTQTPSHQVTQMGQEVILRCVPISNHLYFYWYRQILGQKVEFLVSFYNNEISEKSEIFDDQFSVERPDGSNFTLKIRSTKLEDSAMYFCASSAGHSGANVLTFGAGSRLTVL.

The chain employs TRBV7-9 and TRBJ1-1; TRBD1 matches 9 bases. V lost 4 bases to trimming and J lost 0 bases; unmatched junction nucleotides: 6. This CDR3 region has 16 residues. Germline V gene data show CDR1 as SEHNR and CDR2 as FQNEAQ (reference sequence). CDR3: CASSWTGAGMNTEAFF. The CDR3 DNA is TGTGCCAGCAGCTGGACAGGGGCGGGGATGAACACTGAAGCTTTCTTT.

This clone was counted only a few times. The chain combines TRBV7-3 with TRBJ2-3; D gene ambiguous. The V gene's germline CDR1 is SGHTA and CDR2 FQGTGA. The CDR3 sequence is 13 residues long. Trimming left V 5 bases short and J 1 base short, with 7 bases between. The CDR3 loop is CASSPSGTDTQYF. DNA of the CDR3: TGTGCCAGCAGCCCGTCGGGCACAGATACGCAGTATTTT.

The chain carries TRBV4-3 and TRBJ2-7; maybe TRBD1 (6 bases). Deletions cut 0 bases from V and 3 bases from J, with 9 bases between. The CDR3 runs to 14 residues. Germline V gene lookup returns CDR1 LGHNA and CDR2 YSLEER. The CDR3 here is CASSQDRDNYEQYF. In nucleotides, the CDR3 is TGCGCCAGCAGCCAAGATCGGGACAACTACGAGCAGTACTTC.

Only a few counts were recorded for this clone. The chain carries TRBV7-2 and TRBJ2-1; 7 nucleotides align to TRBD1. J lost 4 bases, V lost 3 bases, and 6 bases had no gene match. This CDR3 spans 15 amino acids. Looked up from germline, CDR1 is SGHTA and CDR2 is FQGNSA. The CDR3 DNA is TGTGCCAGCAGCTTTGAGGGGGCCTTATACAATGAGCAGTTCTTC. This gives the protein CASSFEGALYNEQFF.